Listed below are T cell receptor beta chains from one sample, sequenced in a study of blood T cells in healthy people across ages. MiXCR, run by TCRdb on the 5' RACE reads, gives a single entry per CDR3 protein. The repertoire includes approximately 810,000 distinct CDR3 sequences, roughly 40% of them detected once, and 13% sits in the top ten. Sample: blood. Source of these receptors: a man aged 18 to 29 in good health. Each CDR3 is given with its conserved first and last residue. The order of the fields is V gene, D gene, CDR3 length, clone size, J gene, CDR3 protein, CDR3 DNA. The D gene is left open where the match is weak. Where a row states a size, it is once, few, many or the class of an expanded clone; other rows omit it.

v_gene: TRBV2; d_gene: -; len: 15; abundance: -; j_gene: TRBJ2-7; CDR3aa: CASSDGRGYYNEQYF; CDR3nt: TGTGCCAGCAGTGACGGCAGGGGTTACTACAATGAGCAGTACTTC
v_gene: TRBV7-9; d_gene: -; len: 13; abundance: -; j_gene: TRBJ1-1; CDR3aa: CASSPLSQYEAFF; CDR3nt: TGTGCCAGCAGCCCACTTTCCCAGTATGAAGCTTTCTTT
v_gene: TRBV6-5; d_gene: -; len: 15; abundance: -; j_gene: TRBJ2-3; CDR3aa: CASSYQGEVTDTQYF; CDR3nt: TGTGCCAGCAGTTACCAGGGGGAGGTCACAGATACGCAGTATTTT
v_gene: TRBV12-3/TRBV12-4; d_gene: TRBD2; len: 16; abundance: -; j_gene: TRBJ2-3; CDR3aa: CASRTSERGGGDTQYF; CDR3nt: TGTGCCAGCAGAACCTCGGAGCGGGGGGGCGGAGATACGCAGTATTTT
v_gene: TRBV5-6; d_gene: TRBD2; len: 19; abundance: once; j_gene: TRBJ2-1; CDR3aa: CASSPGPSGGLYSYNEQFF; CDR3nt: TGTGCCAGCAGCCCCGGGCCTAGCGGGGGCCTTTACTCCTACAATGAGCAGTTCTTC
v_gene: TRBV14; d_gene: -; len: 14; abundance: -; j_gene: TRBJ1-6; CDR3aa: CASSQGQSGSPLHF; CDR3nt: TGTGCCAGCAGCCAAGGTCAGTCCGGATCACCCCTCCACTTT
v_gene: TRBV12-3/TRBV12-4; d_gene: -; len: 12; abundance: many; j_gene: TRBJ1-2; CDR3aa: CASSLEGLGYTF; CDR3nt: TGTGCCAGCAGTTTGGAAGGGCTTGGCTACACCTTC
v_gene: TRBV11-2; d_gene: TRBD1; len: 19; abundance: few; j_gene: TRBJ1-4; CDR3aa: CASSPRTGATTLTNEKLFF; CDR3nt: TGTGCCAGCAGCCCCCGGACAGGGGCTACAACGTTAACTAATGAAAAACTGTTTTTT
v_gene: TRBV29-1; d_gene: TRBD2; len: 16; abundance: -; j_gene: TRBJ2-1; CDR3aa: CSVEEFLAGAYNEQFF; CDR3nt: TGCAGCGTTGAAGAGTTTCTAGCGGGAGCCTACAATGAGCAGTTCTTC
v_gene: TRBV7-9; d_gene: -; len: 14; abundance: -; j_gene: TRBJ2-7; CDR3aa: CASSLDSPLDEQYF; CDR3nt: TGTGCCAGCAGCTTAGATAGCCCTCTGGACGAGCAGTACTTC
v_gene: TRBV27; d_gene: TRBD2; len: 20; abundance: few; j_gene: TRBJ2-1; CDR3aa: CASSLVRASGVYSSYNEQFF; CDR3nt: TGTGCCAGCAGTTTAGTCCGGGCTAGCGGAGTTTATAGCTCCTACAATGAGCAGTTCTTC
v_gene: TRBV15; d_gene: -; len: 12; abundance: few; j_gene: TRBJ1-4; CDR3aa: CATRRIDEKLFF; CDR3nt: TGTGCCACCAGAAGGATTGACGAAAAACTGTTTTTT
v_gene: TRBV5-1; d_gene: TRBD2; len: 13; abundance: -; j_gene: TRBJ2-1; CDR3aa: CASSTGGPDHRFF; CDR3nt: TGCGCCAGCAGTACGGGGGGGCCTGACCATAGGTTCTTC
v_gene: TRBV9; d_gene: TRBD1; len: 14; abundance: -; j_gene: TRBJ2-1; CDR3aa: CASSDTGAGNGQFF; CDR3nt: TGTGCCAGCAGCGATACAGGGGCCGGCAATGGGCAGTTCTTC
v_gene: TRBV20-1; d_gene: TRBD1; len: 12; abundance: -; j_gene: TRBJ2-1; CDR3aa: CRTGGLGNEQFF; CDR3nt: TGCAGAACAGGGGGCTTAGGCAATGAGCAGTTCTTC
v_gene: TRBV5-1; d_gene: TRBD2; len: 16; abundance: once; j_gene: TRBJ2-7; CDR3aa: CASNGGKAGAPYEQYF; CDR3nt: TGCGCCAGCAACGGAGGCAAAGCGGGAGCCCCCTACGAGCAGTACTTC
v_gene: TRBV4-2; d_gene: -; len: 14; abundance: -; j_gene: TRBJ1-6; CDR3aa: CASSQMGGGSPLHF; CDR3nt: TGTGCCAGCAGCCAAATGGGCGGGGGTTCACCCCTCCACTTT
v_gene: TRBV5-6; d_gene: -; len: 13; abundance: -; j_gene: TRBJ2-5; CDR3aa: CASSWGFQETQYF; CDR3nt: TGTGCCAGCAGCTGGGGATTCCAAGAGACCCAGTACTTC
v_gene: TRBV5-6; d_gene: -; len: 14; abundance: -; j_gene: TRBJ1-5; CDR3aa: CASRSGQFNQPQHF; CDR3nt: TGTGCCAGCCGCTCTGGACAGTTCAATCAGCCCCAGCATTTT
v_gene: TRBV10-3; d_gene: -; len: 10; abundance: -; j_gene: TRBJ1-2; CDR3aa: CAIRDGGYTF; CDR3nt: TGTGCCATCAGGGACGGCGGCTACACCTTC
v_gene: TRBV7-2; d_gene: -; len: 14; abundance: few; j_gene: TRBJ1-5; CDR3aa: CASSLRFSNQPQHF; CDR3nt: TGCGCCAGCAGCTTGCGGTTTAGCAATCAGCCCCAGCATTTT
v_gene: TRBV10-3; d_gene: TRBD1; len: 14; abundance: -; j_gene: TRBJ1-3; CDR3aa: CATRQGISGNTIYF; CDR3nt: TGTGCCACCCGACAGGGCATCTCTGGAAACACCATATATTTT
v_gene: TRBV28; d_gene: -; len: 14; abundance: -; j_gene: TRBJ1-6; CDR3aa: CASSLWGQDSPLHF; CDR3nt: TGTGCCAGCAGTTTGTGGGGGCAGGATTCACCCCTCCACTTT
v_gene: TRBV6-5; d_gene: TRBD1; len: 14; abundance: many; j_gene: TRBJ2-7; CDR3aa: CASRTGAISYEQYF; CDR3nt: TGTGCCAGCAGGACAGGGGCGATTTCCTACGAGCAGTACTTC
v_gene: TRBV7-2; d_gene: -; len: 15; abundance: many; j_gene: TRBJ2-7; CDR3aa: CASSSPRGASYEQYF; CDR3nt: TGTGCCAGCAGCTCCCCCCGGGGAGCTAGCTACGAGCAGTACTTC
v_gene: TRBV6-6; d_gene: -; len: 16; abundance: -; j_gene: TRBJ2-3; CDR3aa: CASTLHRTPSTDTQYF; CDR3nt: TGTGCCAGCACCTTACATAGGACACCTAGCACAGATACGCAGTATTTT
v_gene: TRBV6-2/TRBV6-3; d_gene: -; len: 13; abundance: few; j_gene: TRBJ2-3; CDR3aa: CASSTGNTDTQYF; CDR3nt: TGTGCCAGCAGTACCGGGAATACAGATACGCAGTATTTT
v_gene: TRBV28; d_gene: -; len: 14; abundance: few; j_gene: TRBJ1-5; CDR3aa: CASSFVGRGQPQHF; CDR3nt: TGTGCCAGCAGTTTCGTGGGAAGGGGTCAGCCCCAGCATTTT
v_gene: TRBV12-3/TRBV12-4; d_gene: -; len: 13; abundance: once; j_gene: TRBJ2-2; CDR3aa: CASSAREVGELFF; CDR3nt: TGTGCCAGCAGTGCCCGAGAGGTCGGGGAGCTGTTTTTT
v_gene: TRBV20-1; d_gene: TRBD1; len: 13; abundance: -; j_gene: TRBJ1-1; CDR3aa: CSVGEGARTEAFF; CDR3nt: TGCAGTGTTGGAGAGGGGGCGAGAACTGAAGCTTTCTTT
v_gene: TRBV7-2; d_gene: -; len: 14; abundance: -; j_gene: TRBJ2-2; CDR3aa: CASSLSSGSGELFF; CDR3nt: TGTGCCAGCAGCTTATCGTCCGGGAGCGGGGAGCTGTTTTTT
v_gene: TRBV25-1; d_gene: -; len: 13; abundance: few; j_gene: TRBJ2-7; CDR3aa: CASSGSPLYEQYF; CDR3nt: TGTGCCAGCAGTGGCAGTCCCCTCTACGAGCAGTACTTC
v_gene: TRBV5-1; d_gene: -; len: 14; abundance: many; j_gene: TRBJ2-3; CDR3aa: CASSFGRYTDTQYF; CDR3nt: TGCGCCAGCAGCTTCGGCAGGTACACAGATACGCAGTATTTT
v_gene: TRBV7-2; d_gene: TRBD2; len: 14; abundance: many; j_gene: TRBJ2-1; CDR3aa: CASSLVGTRNEQFF; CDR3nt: TGTGCCAGCAGCTTAGTTGGGACTAGAAATGAGCAGTTCTTC
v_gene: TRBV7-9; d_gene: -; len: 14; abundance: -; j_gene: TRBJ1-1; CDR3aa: CASSLAGWVTEAFF; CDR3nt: TGTGCCAGCAGCTTAGCAGGTTGGGTTACTGAAGCTTTCTTT
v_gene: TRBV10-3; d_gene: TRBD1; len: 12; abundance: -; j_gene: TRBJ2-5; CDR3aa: CATRDREETQYF; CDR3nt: TGTGCCACCCGGGACAGGGAAGAGACCCAGTACTTC
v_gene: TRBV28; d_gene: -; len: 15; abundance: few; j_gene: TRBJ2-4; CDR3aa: CASSLGDKPKNIQYF; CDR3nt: TGTGCCAGCAGTTTAGGGGACAAACCCAAAAACATTCAGTACTTC
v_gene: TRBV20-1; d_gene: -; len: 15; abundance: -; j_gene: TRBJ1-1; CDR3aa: CSARYFGSMNTEAFF; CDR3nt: TGCAGTGCTAGGTATTTCGGCAGTATGAACACTGAAGCTTTCTTT
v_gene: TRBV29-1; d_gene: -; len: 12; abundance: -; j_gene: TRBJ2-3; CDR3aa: CSLDSRADTQYF; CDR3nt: TGCAGCTTAGACTCTCGGGCAGATACGCAGTATTTT
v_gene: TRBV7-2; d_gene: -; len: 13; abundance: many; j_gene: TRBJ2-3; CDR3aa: CASSLAGADTQYF; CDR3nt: TGTGCCAGCAGCTTAGCGGGGGCAGATACGCAGTATTTT
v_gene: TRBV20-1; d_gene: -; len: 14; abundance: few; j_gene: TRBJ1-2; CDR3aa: CSARDYDSFYGYTF; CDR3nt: TGCAGTGCTAGAGATTACGACAGCTTCTATGGCTACACCTTC
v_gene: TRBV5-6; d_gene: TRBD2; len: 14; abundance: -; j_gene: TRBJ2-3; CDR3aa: CASRTSGGGDTQYF; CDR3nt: TGTGCCAGCCGGACTAGCGGGGGAGGGGATACGCAGTATTTT
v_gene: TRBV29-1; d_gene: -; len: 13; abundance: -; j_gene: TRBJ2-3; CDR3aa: CSVEWGATDTQYF; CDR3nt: TGCAGCGTTGAGTGGGGGGCGACAGATACGCAGTATTTT
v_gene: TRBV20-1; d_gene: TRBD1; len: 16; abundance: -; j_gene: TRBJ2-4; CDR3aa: CSARDRQGNAKNIQYF; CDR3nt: TGCAGTGCTAGAGACCGACAGGGTAACGCCAAAAACATTCAGTACTTC
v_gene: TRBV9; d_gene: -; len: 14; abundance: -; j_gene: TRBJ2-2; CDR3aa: CASSVGPSAGELFF; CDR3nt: TGTGCCAGCAGCGTAGGGCCTTCCGCCGGGGAGCTGTTTTTT
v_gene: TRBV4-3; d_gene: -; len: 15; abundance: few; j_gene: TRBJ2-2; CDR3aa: CASSQGSSRGGRLFF; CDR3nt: TGCGCCAGCAGCCAAGGGTCTAGCAGGGGTGGGCGGCTGTTTTTT
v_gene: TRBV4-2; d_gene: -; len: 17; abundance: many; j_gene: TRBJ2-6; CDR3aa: CASSQDDLKSGANVLTF; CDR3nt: TGTGCCAGCAGCCAAGACGATTTAAAGTCTGGGGCCAACGTCCTGACTTTC
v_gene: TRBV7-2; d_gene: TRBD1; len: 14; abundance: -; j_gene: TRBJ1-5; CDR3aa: CASSVDGTDRPQHF; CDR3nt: TGTGCCAGCAGCGTAGATGGGACAGATAGGCCCCAGCATTTT
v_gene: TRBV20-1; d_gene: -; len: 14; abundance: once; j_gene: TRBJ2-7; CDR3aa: CSAPRQDWSYEQYF; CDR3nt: TGCAGTGCTCCCCGACAGGATTGGTCCTACGAGCAGTACTTC
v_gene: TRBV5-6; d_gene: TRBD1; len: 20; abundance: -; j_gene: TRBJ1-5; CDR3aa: CASSFRAPGQGRRGNRPQHF; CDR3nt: TGTGCCAGCAGCTTTAGGGCCCCGGGACAGGGCCGGCGTGGCAATCGGCCCCAGCATTTT
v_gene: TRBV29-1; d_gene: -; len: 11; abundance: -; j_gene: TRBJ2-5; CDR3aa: CSVDGGETQYF; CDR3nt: TGCAGCGTTGATGGGGGGGAGACCCAGTACTTC